The rows below give T cell receptor beta chains drawn from one sample of a study of response to subunit inactivated influenza vaccine. TCRdb redid the calling of the RT-PCR reads with MiXCR, one entry per CDR3 protein. The sample carries about 540,000 distinct CDR3 sequences, 20% to 25% recorded once. Another study also made use of these data, one on T cells expressing NK-cell markers.

The sample was CD4+ T cells sorted from PBMCs, taken roughly 12 days after vaccination. These TCRs come from a man aged 50-60 years who received an inactivated influenza vaccine. CDR3s include the opening cysteine and the closing phenylalanine or tryptophan. Each record gives: D gene, clone size, CDR3 length, V gene, J gene, CDR3 DNA, CDR3 protein. D genes are given only for firm matches. Not all rows give a size; the values are once, few, many and, for expanded clones, a class.

>TRBD1|-|16|TRBV7-8|TRBJ2-1
TGTGCCAGCAGCCGGACAGGGGGCCCTCTTTCCAATGAGCAGTTCTTC
CASSRTGGPLSNEQFF
>TRBD1|-|16|TRBV14|TRBJ1-1
TGTGCCAGCAGCCAAAGAACGGCTCGGCAGGGGGCTGAAGCTTTCTTT
CASSQRTARQGAEAFF
>-|-|13|TRBV20-1|TRBJ2-5
TGCAGTGCAAAGGGGAAGGGACAAGAGACCCAGTACTTC
CSAKGKGQETQYF
>-|-|13|TRBV24-1|TRBJ1-2
TGTGCCACCAGTGATCGACGGAACTGGAGCTACACCTTC
CATSDRRNWSYTF
>-|many|13|TRBV7-9|TRBJ2-3
TGTGCCAGCAGCTTTAGTGGTACAGATACGCAGTATTTT
CASSFSGTDTQYF
>-|-|16|TRBV23-1|TRBJ2-7
TGCGCCAGCAGTCAATCGTGTCCCGTACAGGAATACGAGCAGTACTTC
CASSQSCPVQEYEQYF
>-|few|17|TRBV7-2|TRBJ2-2
TGTGCCAGCAGCTTAGGGCACAGGGTATTGTTGACCGGGGAGCTGTTTTTT
CASSLGHRVLLTGELFF
>TRBD2|few|14|TRBV5-5|TRBJ2-3
TGTGCCAGCAGCTTGTATGCGGGGGAAGGTACGCAGTATTTT
CASSLYAGEGTQYF
>TRBD1|few|15|TRBV28|TRBJ1-2
TGTGCCAGCAGTCTCGAGCACAGGGGCTCTAGCAAATGGACCTTC
CASSLEHRGSSKWTF
>TRBD2|few|15|TRBV20-1|TRBJ2-1
TGCAGTGCTAGCCCGACTAGCGGCCACTACAATGAGCAGTTCTTC
CSASPTSGHYNEQFF
>-|-|13|TRBV7-9|TRBJ2-1
TGTGCCAGCAGCGGACGCGACTACAATGAGCAGTTCTTC
CASSGRDYNEQFF
>TRBD1|-|14|TRBV6-1|TRBJ2-3
TGTGCCAGCAGAGGACAGGGGGCTTCTCATACGCAGTATTTT
CASRGQGASHTQYF
>TRBD1|-|15|TRBV12-3/TRBV12-4|TRBJ1-2
TGTGCCAGTGGGACCTGGACAGGGGCGAACTATGGCTACACCTTC
CASGTWTGANYGYTF
>TRBD1|few|15|TRBV9|TRBJ2-2
TGTGCCAGCAGCGCCATGGGACAGCTTACCGGGGAGCTGTTTTTT
CASSAMGQLTGELFF
>-|-|13|TRBV4-2|TRBJ2-7
TGTGCCAGCAGCCAACAGGGGCCCTACGAGCAGTACTTC
CASSQQGPYEQYF
>-|-|13|TRBV19|TRBJ2-7
TGTGCCAGTAGTAAGTATGTGTCCGGCGAGCAGTACTTC
CASSKYVSGEQYF
>TRBD1|-|14|TRBV6-2/TRBV6-3|TRBJ2-7
TGTGCCAGCAGCCGGACAGGGGTTACCTACGAGCAGTACTTC
CASSRTGVTYEQYF
>TRBD1|few|16|TRBV4-1|TRBJ1-4
TGCGCCAGCAGCCAAGGACAGGGGGCTGGATCTGAAAAACTGTTTTTT
CASSQGQGAGSEKLFF
>-|-|15|TRBV5-1|TRBJ2-6
TGCGCCAGCAGCCCCCCTTCCAGTGGGGCCAACGTCCTGACTTTC
CASSPPSSGANVLTF
>-|-|15|TRBV20-1|TRBJ1-5
TGCAGTGCTAGGCGAGGGATGAGGAGCAATCAGCCCCAGCATTTT
CSARRGMRSNQPQHF
>-|-|12|TRBV12-3/TRBV12-4|TRBJ1-5
TGTGCCAGCAGTATGTTACAAGAGCCCCAGCATTTT
CASSMLQEPQHF
>-|few|14|TRBV21-1|TRBJ1-1
TGTGCCAGCAGCAATCTTATGTCGAACACTGAAGCTTTCTTT
CASSNLMSNTEAFF
>-|-|13|TRBV15|TRBJ1-5
TGTGCCACCAGCTCGGTCAAGTCTCAGCCCCAGCATTTT
CATSSVKSQPQHF
>TRBD2|-|15|TRBV12-3/TRBV12-4|TRBJ2-2
TGTGCCATCGCCCTGACCGGGACTAGCACCGGGGAGCTGTTTTTT
CAIALTGTSTGELFF
>-|-|16|TRBV7-2|TRBJ2-1
TGTGCCAGCAGCCCACAAGGGGGGGGCGCCTACAATGAGCAGTTCTTC
CASSPQGGGAYNEQFF
>-|-|11|TRBV20-1|TRBJ1-2
TGCAGTGCTAGAGACGACGGGGGCTACACCTTC
CSARDDGGYTF
>TRBD2|-|15|TRBV29-1|TRBJ2-1
TGCAGCGTTGGCAGGTCGGGACTACCAAGGGGTGAGCAGTTCTTC
CSVGRSGLPRGEQFF
>-|-|14|TRBV20-1|TRBJ2-7
TGCAGTGCTGAGGACAGATCCCGGGGGAACGAGCAGTACTTC
CSAEDRSRGNEQYF
>-|-|13|TRBV18|TRBJ1-1
TGTGCCAGCTCAATCGGTCCTGGGACTGAAGCTTTCTTT
CASSIGPGTEAFF
>-|-|14|TRBV5-1|TRBJ2-7
TGCGCCAGCAGCCCCGGGAGTAAGGTCCACGAGCAGTACTTC
CASSPGSKVHEQYF
>-|-|16|TRBV7-2|TRBJ2-3
TGTGCCAGCAGCATCGGGCCGGGACTGAGCACAGATACGCAGTATTTT
CASSIGPGLSTDTQYF
>-|-|15|TRBV10-2|TRBJ1-1
TGCGCCAGCAGTGAGAGACAGGCCTGGAGGACTGAAGCTTTCTTT
CASSERQAWRTEAFF
>TRBD1|many|14|TRBV12-3/TRBV12-4|TRBJ2-7
TGTGCCAGCAGTTTTGGGACAGGGCCCTACGAGCAGTACTTC
CASSFGTGPYEQYF
>-|few|15|TRBV3-1|TRBJ1-1
TGTGCCAGCAGCCGGGGAACAGGGCCGAACACTGAAGCTTTCTTT
CASSRGTGPNTEAFF
>-|-|14|TRBV5-1|TRBJ2-1
TGCGCCAGCAGGGTTGGACACCCGGCGGATGAGCAGTTCTTC
CASRVGHPADEQFF
>TRBD1|many|14|TRBV12-3/TRBV12-4|TRBJ2-3
TGTGCCAGCAGCTTAAGGGGGCAGACAGATACGCAGTATTTT
CASSLRGQTDTQYF
>TRBD2|-|15|TRBV11-2|TRBJ2-1
TGTGCCTTTTCGGGGCTAGCGGACTCCTACAATGAGCAGTTCTTC
CAFSGLADSYNEQFF
>-|-|16|TRBV7-2|TRBJ2-1
TGTGCCAGCAGCTTAGGGAGGAGGGGCTCCACACGGGAGCAGTTCTTC
CASSLGRRGSTREQFF
>TRBD1|-|20|TRBV11-1|TRBJ1-1
TGTGCCAGCAGCCCTCAGTGGTCGGTCCAGGGGGGGCCAAGGAACACTGAAGCTTTCTTT
CASSPQWSVQGGPRNTEAFF
>-|-|12|TRBV7-2|TRBJ1-2
TGTGCCAGCAGCCCGGAAGGCAGCGGCTACACCTTC
CASSPEGSGYTF
>-|-|13|TRBV10-3|TRBJ2-1
TGTGCCACGTCCGAAAGCTCCTACAATGAGCAGTTCTTC
CATSESSYNEQFF
>TRBD1|-|15|TRBV7-6|TRBJ2-3
TGTGCCAGCAGCCGAGGGACAGGGATAACAGATACGCAGTATTTT
CASSRGTGITDTQYF
>-|-|14|TRBV5-1|TRBJ2-1
TGCGCCAGCAGCCCCTCGGGGCCCTACAATGAGCAGTTCTTC
CASSPSGPYNEQFF
>-|-|14|TRBV15|TRBJ1-2
TGTGCCACCAGCGGTCCGACCGAGTCCCATGGCTACACCTTC
CATSGPTESHGYTF
>-|once|11|TRBV30|TRBJ2-2
TGTGCCTGGGGGGAGGCCCGGGAGCTGTTTTTT
CAWGEARELFF
>-|-|12|TRBV14|TRBJ2-7
TGTGCCAGCAGCCAAGCGCGCTACGAGCAGTACTTC
CASSQARYEQYF
>TRBD2|few|15|TRBV29-1|TRBJ2-2
TGCAGCGTTACTAGCGGGACCTCCGTTGCTGGGGAGCTGTTTTTT
CSVTSGTSVAGELFF